The present TCR beta chain was sequenced within a study of identical twins. Study-wide results and limits: Zero-insertion analyses could be partly confounded by invariant MAIT and iNKT cells. Carriage of fewer insertions was seen in abundant cord blood beta clonotypes, whereas memory repertoires showed none. Low generation probability was overrepresented in out-of-frame alpha sequences shared by twins.

TCRdb re-derived calls from the 5' RACE reads in MiXCR, one entry per CDR3 protein. The sample consists of hundreds of thousands of distinct CDR3 sequences, over 5% of them appearing once. Deletions cut 0 bases from V and 2 bases from J, with 15 bases between. This CDR3 spans 16 amino acids. Germline V gene data show CDR1 as SGHNT and CDR2 as YYREEE (reference sequence). Details on this clonotype: The antigen remains unidentified.

V gene TRBV5-4 combines with J gene TRBJ2-7; D unresolved. This receptor was taken from a man between 18 and 29 years old in good health. The sequencing sample was made of naive T cells sorted from blood. The CDR3 DNA is TGTGCCAGCAGCTTGGAGGTCAGCTTATTAACCTACGAGCAGTACTTC. Translated: CASSLEVSLLTYEQYF.